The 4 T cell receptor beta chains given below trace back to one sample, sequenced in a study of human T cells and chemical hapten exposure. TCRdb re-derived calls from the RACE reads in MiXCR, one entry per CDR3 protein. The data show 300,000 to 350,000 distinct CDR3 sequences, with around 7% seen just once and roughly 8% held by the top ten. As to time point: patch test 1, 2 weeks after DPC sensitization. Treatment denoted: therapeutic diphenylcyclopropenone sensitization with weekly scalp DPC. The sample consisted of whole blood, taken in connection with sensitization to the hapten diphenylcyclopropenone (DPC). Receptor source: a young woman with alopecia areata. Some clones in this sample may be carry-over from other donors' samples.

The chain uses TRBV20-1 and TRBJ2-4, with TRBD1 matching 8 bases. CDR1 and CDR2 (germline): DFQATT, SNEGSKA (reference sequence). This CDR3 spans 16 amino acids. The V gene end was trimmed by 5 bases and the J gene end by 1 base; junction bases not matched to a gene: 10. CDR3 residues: CSAHPGGAGAKNIQYF. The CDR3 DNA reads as TGCAGTGCTCATCCAGGGGGCGCGGGGGCCAAAAACATTCAGTACTTC.

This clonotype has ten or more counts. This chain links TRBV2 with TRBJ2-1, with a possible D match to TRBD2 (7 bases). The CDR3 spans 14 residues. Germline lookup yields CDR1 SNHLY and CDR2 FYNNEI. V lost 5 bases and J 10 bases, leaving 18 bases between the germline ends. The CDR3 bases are TGTGCCAGCAGTCTACTAGTTGGGGGGGGCGAGCAGTTCTTC. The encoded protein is CASSLLVGGGEQFF. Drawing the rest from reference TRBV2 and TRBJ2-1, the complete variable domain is EPEVTQTPSHQVTQMGQEVILRCVPISNHLYFYWYRQILGQKVEFLVSFYNNEISEKSEIFDDQFSVERPDGSNFTLKIRSTKLEDSAMYFCASSLLVGGGEQFFGPGTRLTVL.

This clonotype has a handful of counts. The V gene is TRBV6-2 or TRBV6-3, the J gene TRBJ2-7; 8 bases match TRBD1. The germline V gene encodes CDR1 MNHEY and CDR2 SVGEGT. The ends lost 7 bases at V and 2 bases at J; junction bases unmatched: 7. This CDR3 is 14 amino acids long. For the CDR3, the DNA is TGTGCCAGCAAGCCGGGACAGGAGACCTACGAGCAGTACTTC. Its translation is CASKPGQETYEQYF.

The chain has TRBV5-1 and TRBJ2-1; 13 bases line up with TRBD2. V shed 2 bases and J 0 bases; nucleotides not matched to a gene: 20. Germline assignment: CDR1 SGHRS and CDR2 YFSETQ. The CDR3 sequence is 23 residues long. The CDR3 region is CASSFPRLAGGEIPSFSYNEQFF. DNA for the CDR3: TGCGCCAGCAGCTTCCCAAGACTAGCGGGGGGCGAAATACCAAGCTTCTCCTACAATGAGCAGTTCTTC.